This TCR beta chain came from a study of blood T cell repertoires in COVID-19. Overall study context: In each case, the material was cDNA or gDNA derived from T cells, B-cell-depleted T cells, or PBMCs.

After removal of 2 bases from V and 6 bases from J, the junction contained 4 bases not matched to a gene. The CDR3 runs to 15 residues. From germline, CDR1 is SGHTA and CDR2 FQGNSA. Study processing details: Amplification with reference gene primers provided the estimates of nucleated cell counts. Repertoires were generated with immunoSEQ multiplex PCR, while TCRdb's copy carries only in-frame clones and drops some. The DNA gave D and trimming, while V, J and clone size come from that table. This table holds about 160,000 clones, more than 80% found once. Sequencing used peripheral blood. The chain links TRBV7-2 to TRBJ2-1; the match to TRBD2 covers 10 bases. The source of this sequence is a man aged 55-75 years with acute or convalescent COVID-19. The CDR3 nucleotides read TGTGCCAGCAGCTTAACCGGGACTAGCGTCAATGAGCAGTTCTTC. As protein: CASSLTGTSVNEQFF.